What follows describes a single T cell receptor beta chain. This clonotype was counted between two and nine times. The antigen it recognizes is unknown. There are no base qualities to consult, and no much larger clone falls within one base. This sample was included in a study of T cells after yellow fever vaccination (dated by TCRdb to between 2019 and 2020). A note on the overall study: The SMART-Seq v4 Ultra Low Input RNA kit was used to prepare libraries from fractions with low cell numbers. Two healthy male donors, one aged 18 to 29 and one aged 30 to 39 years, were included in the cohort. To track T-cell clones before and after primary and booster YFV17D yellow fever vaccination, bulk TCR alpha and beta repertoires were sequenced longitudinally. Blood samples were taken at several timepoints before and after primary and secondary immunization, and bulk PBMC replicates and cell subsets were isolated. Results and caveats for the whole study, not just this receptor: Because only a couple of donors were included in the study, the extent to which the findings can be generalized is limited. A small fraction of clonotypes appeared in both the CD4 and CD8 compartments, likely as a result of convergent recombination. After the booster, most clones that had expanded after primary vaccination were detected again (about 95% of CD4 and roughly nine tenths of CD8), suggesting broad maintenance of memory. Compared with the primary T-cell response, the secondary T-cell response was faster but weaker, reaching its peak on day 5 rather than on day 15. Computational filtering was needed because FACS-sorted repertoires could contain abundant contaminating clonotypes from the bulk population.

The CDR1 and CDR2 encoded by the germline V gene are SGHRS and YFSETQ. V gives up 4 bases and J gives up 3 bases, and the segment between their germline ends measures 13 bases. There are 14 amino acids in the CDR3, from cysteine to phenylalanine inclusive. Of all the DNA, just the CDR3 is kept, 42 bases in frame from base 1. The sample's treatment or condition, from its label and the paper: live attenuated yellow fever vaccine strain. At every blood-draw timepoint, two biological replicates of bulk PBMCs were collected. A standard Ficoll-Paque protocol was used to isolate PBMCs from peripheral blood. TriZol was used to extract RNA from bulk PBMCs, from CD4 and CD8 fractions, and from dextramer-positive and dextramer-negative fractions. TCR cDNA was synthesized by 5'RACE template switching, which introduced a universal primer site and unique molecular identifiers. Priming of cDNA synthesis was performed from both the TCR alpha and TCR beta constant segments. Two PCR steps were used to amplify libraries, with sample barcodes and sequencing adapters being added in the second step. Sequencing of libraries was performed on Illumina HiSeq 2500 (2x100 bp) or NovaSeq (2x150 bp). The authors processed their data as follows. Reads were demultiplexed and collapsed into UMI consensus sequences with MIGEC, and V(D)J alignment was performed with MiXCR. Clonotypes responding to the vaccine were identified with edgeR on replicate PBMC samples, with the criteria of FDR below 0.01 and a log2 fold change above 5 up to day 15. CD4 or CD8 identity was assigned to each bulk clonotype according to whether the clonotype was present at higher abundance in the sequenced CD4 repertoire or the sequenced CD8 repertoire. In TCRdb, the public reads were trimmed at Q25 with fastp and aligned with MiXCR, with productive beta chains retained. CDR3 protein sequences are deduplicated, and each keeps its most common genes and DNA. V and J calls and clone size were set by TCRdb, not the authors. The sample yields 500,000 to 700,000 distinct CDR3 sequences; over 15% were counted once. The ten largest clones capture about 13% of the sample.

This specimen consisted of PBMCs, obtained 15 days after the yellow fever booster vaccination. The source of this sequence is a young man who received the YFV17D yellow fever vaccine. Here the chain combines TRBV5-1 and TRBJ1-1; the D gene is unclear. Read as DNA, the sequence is TGCGCCAGCAGCCCCCCGGAGACTTACACTGAAGCTTTCTTT. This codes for CASSPPETYTEAFF.